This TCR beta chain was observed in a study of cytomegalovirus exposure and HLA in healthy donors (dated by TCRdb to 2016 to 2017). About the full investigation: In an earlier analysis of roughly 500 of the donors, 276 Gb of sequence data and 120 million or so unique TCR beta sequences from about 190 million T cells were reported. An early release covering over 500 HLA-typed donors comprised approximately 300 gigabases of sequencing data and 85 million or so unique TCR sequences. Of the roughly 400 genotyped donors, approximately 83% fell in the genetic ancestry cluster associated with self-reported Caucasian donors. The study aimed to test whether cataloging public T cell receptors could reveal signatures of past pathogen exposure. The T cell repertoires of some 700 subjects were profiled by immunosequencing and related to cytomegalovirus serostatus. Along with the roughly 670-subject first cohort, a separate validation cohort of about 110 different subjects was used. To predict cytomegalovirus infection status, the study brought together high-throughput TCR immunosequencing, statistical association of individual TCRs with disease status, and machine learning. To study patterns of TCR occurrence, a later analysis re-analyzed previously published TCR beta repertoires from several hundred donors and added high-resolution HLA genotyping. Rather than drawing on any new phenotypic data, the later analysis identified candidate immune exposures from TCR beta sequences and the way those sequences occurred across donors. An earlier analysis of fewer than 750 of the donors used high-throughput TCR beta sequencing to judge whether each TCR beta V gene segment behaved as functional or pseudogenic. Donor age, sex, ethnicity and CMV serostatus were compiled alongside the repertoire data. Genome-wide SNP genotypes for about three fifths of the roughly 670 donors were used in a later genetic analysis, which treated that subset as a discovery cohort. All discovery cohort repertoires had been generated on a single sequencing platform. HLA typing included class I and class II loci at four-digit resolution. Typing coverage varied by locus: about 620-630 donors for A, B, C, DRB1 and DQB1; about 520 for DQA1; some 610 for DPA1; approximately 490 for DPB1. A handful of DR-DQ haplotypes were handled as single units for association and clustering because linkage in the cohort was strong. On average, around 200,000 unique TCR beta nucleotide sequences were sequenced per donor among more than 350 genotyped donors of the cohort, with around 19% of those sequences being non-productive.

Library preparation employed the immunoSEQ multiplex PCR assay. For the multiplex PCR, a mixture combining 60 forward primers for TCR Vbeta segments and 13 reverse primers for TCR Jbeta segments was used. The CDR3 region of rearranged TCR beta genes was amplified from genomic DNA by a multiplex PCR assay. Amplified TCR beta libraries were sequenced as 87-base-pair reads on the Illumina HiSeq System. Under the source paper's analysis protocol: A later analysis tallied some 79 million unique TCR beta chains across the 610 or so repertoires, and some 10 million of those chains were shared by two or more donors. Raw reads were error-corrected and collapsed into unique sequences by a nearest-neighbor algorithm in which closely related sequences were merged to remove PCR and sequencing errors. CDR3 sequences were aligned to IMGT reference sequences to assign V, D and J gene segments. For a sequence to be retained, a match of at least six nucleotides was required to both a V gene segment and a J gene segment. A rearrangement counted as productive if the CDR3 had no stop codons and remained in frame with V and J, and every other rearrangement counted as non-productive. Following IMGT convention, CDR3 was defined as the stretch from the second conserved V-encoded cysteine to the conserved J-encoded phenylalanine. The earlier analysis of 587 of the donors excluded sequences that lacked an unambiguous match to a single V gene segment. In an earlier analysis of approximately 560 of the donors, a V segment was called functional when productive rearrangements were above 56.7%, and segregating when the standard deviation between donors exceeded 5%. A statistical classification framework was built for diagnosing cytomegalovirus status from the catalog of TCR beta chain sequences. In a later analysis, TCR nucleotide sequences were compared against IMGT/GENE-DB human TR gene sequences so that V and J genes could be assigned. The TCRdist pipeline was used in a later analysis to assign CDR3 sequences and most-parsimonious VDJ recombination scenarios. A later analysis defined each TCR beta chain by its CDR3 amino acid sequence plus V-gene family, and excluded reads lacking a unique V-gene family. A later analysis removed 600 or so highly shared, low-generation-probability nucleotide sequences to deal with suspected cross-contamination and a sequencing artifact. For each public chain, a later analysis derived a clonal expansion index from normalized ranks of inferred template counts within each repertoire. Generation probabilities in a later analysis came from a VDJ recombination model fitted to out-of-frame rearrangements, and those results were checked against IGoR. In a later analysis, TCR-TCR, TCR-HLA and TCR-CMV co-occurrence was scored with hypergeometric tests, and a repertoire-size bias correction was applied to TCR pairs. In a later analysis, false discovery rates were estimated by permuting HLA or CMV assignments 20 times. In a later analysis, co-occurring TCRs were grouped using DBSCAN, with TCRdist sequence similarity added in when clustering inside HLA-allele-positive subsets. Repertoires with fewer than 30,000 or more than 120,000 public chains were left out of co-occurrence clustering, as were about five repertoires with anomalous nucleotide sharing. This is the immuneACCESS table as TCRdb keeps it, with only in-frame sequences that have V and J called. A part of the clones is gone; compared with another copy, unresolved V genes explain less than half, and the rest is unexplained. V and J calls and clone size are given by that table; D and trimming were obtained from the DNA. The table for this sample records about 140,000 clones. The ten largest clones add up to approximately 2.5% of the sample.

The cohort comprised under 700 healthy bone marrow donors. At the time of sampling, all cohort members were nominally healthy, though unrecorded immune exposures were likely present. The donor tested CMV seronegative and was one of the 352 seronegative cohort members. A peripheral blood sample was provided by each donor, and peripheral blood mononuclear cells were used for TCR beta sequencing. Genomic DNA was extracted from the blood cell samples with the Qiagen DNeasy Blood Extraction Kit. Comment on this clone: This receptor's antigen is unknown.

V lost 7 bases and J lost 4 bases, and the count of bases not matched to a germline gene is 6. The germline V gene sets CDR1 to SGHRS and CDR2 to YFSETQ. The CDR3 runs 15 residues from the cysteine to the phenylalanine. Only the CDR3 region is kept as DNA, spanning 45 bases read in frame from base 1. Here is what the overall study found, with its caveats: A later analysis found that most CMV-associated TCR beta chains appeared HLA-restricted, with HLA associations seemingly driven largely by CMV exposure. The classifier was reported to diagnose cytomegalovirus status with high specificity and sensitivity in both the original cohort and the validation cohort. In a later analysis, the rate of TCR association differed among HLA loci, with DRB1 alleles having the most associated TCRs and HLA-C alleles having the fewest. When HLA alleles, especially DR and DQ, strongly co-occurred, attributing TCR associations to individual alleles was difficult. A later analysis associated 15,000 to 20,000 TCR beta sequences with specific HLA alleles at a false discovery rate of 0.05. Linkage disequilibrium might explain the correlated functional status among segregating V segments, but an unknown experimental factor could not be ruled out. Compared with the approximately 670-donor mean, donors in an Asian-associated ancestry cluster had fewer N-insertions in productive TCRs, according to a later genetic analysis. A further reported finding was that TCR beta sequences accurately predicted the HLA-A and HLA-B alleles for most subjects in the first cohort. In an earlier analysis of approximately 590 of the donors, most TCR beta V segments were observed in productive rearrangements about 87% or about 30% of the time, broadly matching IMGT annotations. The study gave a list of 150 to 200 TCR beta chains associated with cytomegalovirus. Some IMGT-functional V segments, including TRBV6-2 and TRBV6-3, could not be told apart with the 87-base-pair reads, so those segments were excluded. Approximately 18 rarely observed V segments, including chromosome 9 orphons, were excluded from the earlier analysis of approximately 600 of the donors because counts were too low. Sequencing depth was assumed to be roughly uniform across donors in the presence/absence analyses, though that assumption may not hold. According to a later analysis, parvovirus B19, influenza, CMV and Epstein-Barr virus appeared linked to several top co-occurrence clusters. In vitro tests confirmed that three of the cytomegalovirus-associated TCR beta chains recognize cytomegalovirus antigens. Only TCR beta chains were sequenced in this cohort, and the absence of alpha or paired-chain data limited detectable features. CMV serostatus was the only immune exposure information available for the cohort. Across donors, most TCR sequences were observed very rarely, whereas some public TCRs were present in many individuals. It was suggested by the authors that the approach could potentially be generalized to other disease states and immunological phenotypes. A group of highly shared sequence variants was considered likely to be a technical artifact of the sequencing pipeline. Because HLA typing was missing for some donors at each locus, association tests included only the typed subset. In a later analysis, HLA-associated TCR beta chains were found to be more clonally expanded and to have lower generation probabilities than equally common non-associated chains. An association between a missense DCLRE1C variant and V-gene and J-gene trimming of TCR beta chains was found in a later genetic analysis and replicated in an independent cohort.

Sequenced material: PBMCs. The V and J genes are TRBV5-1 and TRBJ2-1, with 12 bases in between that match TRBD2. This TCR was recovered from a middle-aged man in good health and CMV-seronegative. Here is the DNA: TGCGCCAGCGGCCCGACTAGCGGGGGTTACAATGAGCAGTTCTTC. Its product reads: CASGPTSGGYNEQFF.